Listed here are 27 T cell receptor beta chains from one sample, sequenced in a study of T cells after yellow fever vaccination. TCRdb re-called the 5' RACE reads with MiXCR, one entry per CDR3 protein. The sample carries 250,000 or so distinct CDR3 sequences, about 7% recorded once. The sample consisted of CD4+ T cells sorted from PBMCs, taken 15 days after the yellow fever booster vaccination. These receptors all come from a man younger than 45 who received the YFV17D yellow fever vaccine.

This clonotype was observed a handful of times. The chain is built from TRBV27 and TRBJ2-3; 11 nucleotides match TRBD2. Germline CDR1 and CDR2: MNHEY and SMNVEV (reference sequence). This CDR3 contains 16 residues. V shed 3 bases, J shed 5 bases, and the junction held 7 bases outside the gene matches. CDR3 amino acids: CASSLLGLAEGDTQYF. DNA for the CDR3: TGTGCCAGCAGTTTGCTGGGACTAGCGGAGGGAGATACGCAGTATTTT.

This clonotype was seen at least ten times. The CDR3 DNA sequence: TGCGCCAGCAGCTTGGAACCGTTTAGCACAGATACGCAGTATTTT. Translated: CASSLEPFSTDTQYF. V is TRBV5-1 and J is TRBJ2-3; D is unresolved. CDR1 and CDR2 from the germline V gene are SGHRS and YFSETQ. This CDR3 has 15 residues. The V end lost 0 bases, the J end lost 0 bases, and 8 bases lay between the germline ends.

On this clonotype itself: A read error is possible here, since a much larger clone lies one base away. The rearrangement joins TRBV6-5 to TRBJ2-1; D gene unclear. V was pared by 2 bases and J by 6 bases, with 11 bases between. This CDR3 has 14 amino acids. The germline V gene encodes CDR1 MNHEY and CDR2 SVGAGI. CDR3 sequence: CASSYQGSLNEQFF. The CDR3 region has the DNA TGTGCCAGCAGTTACCAAGGGTCACTCAATGAGCAGTTCTTC.

Ten or more counts support this clonotype. V gene TRBV29-1 combines with J gene TRBJ2-1; 8 bases agree with TRBD2. V was clipped by 8 bases and J by 9 bases; unmatched bases: 18. Germline CDR1 reads SQVTM; CDR2 reads ANQGSEA. There are 15 residues in the CDR3. CDR3 in amino acids: CSSGGARSSWSEQFF. DNA of the CDR3: TGCAGCTCCGGGGGGGCCAGGTCCTCATGGAGTGAGCAGTTCTTC.

This chain connects TRBV29-1 to TRBJ2-7; 10 nucleotides agree with TRBD1. Losses at the gene ends were 6 bases for V and 0 bases for J; bases not matched to a gene: 5. Germline V gene lookup returns CDR1 SQVTM and CDR2 ANQGSEA. The CDR3 is made up of 14 amino acids. The CDR3: CSVTWTGGSYEQYF. DNA for the CDR3: TGCAGCGTAACCTGGACAGGGGGCTCCTACGAGCAGTACTTC.

This rearrangement joins TRBV3-1 to TRBJ2-7; 9 bases line up with TRBD2. Germline-derived CDR1 and CDR2 are LGHDT and YNNKEL (reference sequence). Trimming took 1 base from V and 2 from J; bases not matched to a gene: 3. The CDR3 is 15 amino acids. The CDR3 reads CASSQVAGAPYEQYF. The CDR3 DNA reads as TGTGCCAGCAGCCAAGTAGCGGGAGCGCCCTACGAGCAGTACTTC.

At least ten counts were recorded for this clonotype. The V and J genes are TRBV5-1 and TRBJ2-7, with TRBD1 matching 7 bases. CDR3 length equals 13 residues. Germline V lookup: CDR1 SGHRS, CDR2 YFSETQ. The V segment lost 3 bases and the J segment 0 bases; nucleotides outside the gene matches: 0. The CDR3 region has the DNA TGCGCCAGCAGCTGGGACAGCTCCTACGAGCAGTACTTC. Translating gives CASSWDSSYEQYF.

The J gene is TRBJ2-3, the V gene TRBV5-1, with 8 positions matching TRBD2. Germline-derived CDR1 and CDR2 are SGHRS and YFSETQ. Unmatched junction bases numbered 4, after V lost 0 bases and J lost 1 base. The CDR3 is 16 residues long. The CDR3 is CASSLGTSSRTDTQYF. CDR3 bases: TGCGCCAGCAGCTTGGGGACTAGCTCCCGCACAGATACGCAGTATTTT.

This clonotype showed up just a few times. The chain links TRBV5-1 to TRBJ2-3; D assignment may be TRBD1 or TRBD2 (6 bases each). V shed 0 bases and J shed 5 bases, with 10 bases lying between them. Germline CDR1 SGHRS, CDR2 YFSETQ. The CDR3 runs to 14 residues. The CDR3 region is CASSLAGAEDTQYF. In nucleotides, the CDR3 is TGCGCCAGCAGCTTGGCGGGGGCGGAAGATACGCAGTATTTT.

V is TRBV30 and J is TRBJ1-2; D is possibly TRBD1 (5 bases). The CDR3 is 10 amino acids. Germline V lookup: CDR1 GTSNPN, CDR2 SVGIG (reference sequence). With 5 bases removed from V and 5 bases from J, the gap between germline ends came to 6 bases. CDR3 sequence: CAWGTYGYTF. DNA of the CDR3: TGTGCCTGGGGGACTTATGGCTACACCTTC.

In this sample, this clonotype turned up a few times. The rearrangement joins TRBV10-3 to TRBJ2-7; 7 bases are shared with TRBD2. The trim removed 2 bases at V and 3 bases at J, leaving 7 bases unmatched. CDR1 is ENHRY, CDR2 SYGVKD, per germline. This CDR3 has 15 amino acids. The CDR3 DNA reads as TGTGCCATCAGTGAGGGCGCGGGAGTCTACTACGAGCAGTACTTC. It encodes CAISEGAGVYYEQYF.

CDR3 nucleotide sequence: TGCAGTGCCAACCCTTTTACGGGAGTTGGAACAGATACGCAGTATTTT. As protein: CSANPFTGVGTDTQYF. V and J are TRBV20-1 and TRBJ2-3; maybe TRBD2 (6 bases). V lost 6 bases and J lost 3, with 22 bases in between. The CDR3 is 16 amino acids. Looked up from germline, CDR1 is DFQATT and CDR2 is SNEGSKA (reference sequence).

V usage is TRBV5-1 and J usage is TRBJ2-1; the D gene is possibly TRBD2 (6 bases). This CDR3 is built from 14 residues. The V gene lost 4 bases and the J gene lost 6 bases, with 14 bases spanning the gap. Germline V gives CDR1 SGHRS, CDR2 YFSETQ. CDR3 nucleotide sequence: TGCGCCAGCAGCCCGGGGGACGCCCTCAATGAGCAGTTCTTC. This sequence encodes CASSPGDALNEQFF.

This clonotype was observed a few times. This CDR3 is CASSLASGSTADTQYF. In DNA, the CDR3 is TGTGCCAGCAGCTTAGCGAGTGGAAGCACAGCAGATACGCAGTATTTT. The chain combines TRBV7-2 with TRBJ2-3; D gene ambiguous. This CDR3 has 16 residues. Germline CDR1 reads SGHTA; CDR2 reads FQGNSA. The V gene lost 0 bases and the J gene lost 4 bases, with 14 bases spanning the gap. Combining the CDR3 with reference TRBV7-2 and TRBJ2-3 gives the whole variable domain GAGVSQSPSNKVTEKGKDVELRCDPISGHTALYWYRQSLGQGLEFLIYFQGNSAPDKSGLPSDRFSAERTGGSVSTLTIQRTQQEDSAVYLCASSLASGSTADTQYFGPGTRLTVL.

This clonotype was detected ten times or more. The chain joins TRBV12-3 or TRBV12-4 to TRBJ2-7, with D possibly called TRBD1 or TRBD2 (7 bases each). The CDR3 loop spans 11 amino acids. Trimming cost V 6 bases and J 12 bases, with 15 bases left between them. The CDR3 spells CASSQGGGMYF. The CDR3 coding sequence is TGTGCCAGCAGCCAGGGGGGGGGGATGTACTTC.

This clonotype was detected only a few times. Here the CDR3 DNA reads TGTGCCAGCAGCTTAGACAGGGGGCTCCAAGAGACCCAGTACTTC. It translates to CASSLDRGLQETQYF. The chain is built from TRBV7-8 and TRBJ2-5, with 9 bases aligning to TRBD1. Germline CDR1 reads SGHVS; CDR2 reads FQNEAQ. Trimming at V came to 1 base and at J to 1 base, leaving 1 base not matched to a gene. This CDR3 is built from 15 residues. The variable domain in full, completed from reference TRBV7-8 and TRBJ2-5, reads GAGVSQSPRYKVAKRGQDVALRCDPISGHVSLFWYQQALGQGPEFLTYFQNEAQLDKSGLPSDRFFAERPEGSVSTLKIQRTQQEDSAVYLCASSLDRGLQETQYFGPGTRLLVL.

This clonotype was seen at least ten times. The chain employs TRBV20-1 and TRBJ2-7, with TRBD2 matching 7 bases. This CDR3 region has 13 residues. Germline V lookup: CDR1 DFQATT, CDR2 SNEGSKA (reference sequence). V shed 4 bases and J 6 bases; nucleotides not matched to a gene: 9. The DNA of the CDR3 is TGCAGTGCTATTCGGGGACTATTGAGCGAGCAGTACTTC. Protein sequence: CSAIRGLLSEQYF.

This clonotype was observed many times. Here the CDR3 DNA reads TGTGCTAGTGGTCCCAGTTCGGGGGAGCTGTTTTTT. Its protein product is CASGPSSGELFF. J is TRBJ2-2 and V is TRBV12-5; D is unresolved. The CDR3 contains 12 residues. From germline, CDR1 is LGHNT and CDR2 FRNRAP. V lost 5 bases to trimming and J lost 8 bases, with 9 bases between them.

This clonotype was seen at least ten times. V gene TRBV29-1 combines with J gene TRBJ1-3, with unresolved D. Trimming removed 5 bases from V and 0 bases from J, with 11 bases in between. The CDR3 has 14 residues. Germline V gene data show CDR1 as SQVTM and CDR2 as ANQGSEA. Here the CDR3 DNA reads TGCAGCGTTAAAGGGAAAAACTCTGGAAACACCATATATTTT. This sequence encodes CSVKGKNSGNTIYF.

This chain joins TRBV20-1 and TRBJ2-7; D remains ambiguous. CDR1 and CDR2 from the germline V gene are DFQATT and SNEGSKA (reference sequence). Trimming pared 5 bases from V and 1 base from J, leaving 15 bases between. The CDR3 is 14 residues long. CDR3 nucleotide sequence: TGCAGTGCTCCCCTGACACAGAGGTCCTACGAGCAGTACTTC. Translation: CSAPLTQRSYEQYF.

The V call is TRBV27, the J call TRBJ2-7; 9 bases agree with TRBD1. The V segment lost 9 bases and the J segment 9 bases; nucleotides outside the gene matches: 15. CDR3 length equals 14 residues. CDR1 is MNHEY, CDR2 SMNVEV, per germline (reference sequence). The DNA for the CDR3 is TGTGCCAGACGGGGACAGGGCGGGATACCAGGGCAGTACTTC. It codes for CARRGQGGIPGQYF.

V gene TRBV20-1 combines with J gene TRBJ1-4, with TRBD1 matching 9 bases. After removal of 2 bases from V and 6 bases from J, the junction contained 4 bases not matched to a gene. The CDR3 consists of 14 residues. Looked up from germline, CDR1 is DFQATT and CDR2 is SNEGSKA (reference sequence). The CDR3 DNA reads as TGCAGTGCTAGACGGACAGGGGTCGATGAAAAACTGTTTTTT. Its translation is CSARRTGVDEKLFF.

This clonotype has only a few counts. The gene calls are TRBV27 and TRBJ1-2; D is possibly TRBD1 (6 bases). CDR1 is MNHEY and CDR2 is SMNVEV in the germline V gene (reference sequence). Trimming pared 3 bases from V and 0 bases from J, leaving 14 bases between. The CDR3 is 16 residues long. The CDR3 nucleotides are TGTGCCAGCAGTTTCACCGACAGGCCATCTAACTATGGCTACACCTTC. Encoded protein: CASSFTDRPSNYGYTF.

In its sample, this clonotype was seen many times. The chain is built from TRBV28 and TRBJ2-2; D is perhaps TRBD2 (6 bases). The CDR3 covers 18 residues. V gave up 5 bases and J gave up 0 bases, with 19 bases separating them. The germline V gene encodes CDR1 MDHEN and CDR2 SYDVKM. The CDR3 DNA is TGTGCCAGCAGTCCACATACTCTAGCGACCCCGAACACCGGGGAGCTGTTTTTT. This encodes CASSPHTLATPNTGELFF.

This clonotype was recorded many times. J is TRBJ1-5 and V is TRBV7-2; D is unclear. This CDR3 has 13 amino acids. From germline, CDR1 is SGHTA and CDR2 FQGNSA. Trimming cost V 2 bases and J 4 bases, with 6 bases left between them. DNA for the CDR3: TGTGCCAGCAGCTTAATTGAGAATCAGCCCCAGCATTTT. This encodes CASSLIENQPQHF.

Ten or more counts support this clonotype. V gene TRBV29-1 combines with J gene TRBJ2-1; D possibly corresponds to TRBD2 (5 bases). This CDR3 comprises 13 residues. V lost 6 bases and J lost 7, with 16 bases in between. CDR1 SQVTM and CDR2 ANQGSEA come from the germline V gene. In DNA form, the CDR3 reads TGCAGCGTGACCGGGCTCGGCGGGAATGAGCAGTTCTTC. This codes for CSVTGLGGNEQFF.

This clonotype was detected many times. The chain has TRBV7-2 and TRBJ2-1; no firm D call. Trimming left V 5 bases short and J 5 bases short, with 10 bases between. CDR3 length: 13 amino acids. Germline V gives CDR1 SGHTA, CDR2 FQGNSA. The CDR3 spells CASSIDRNNEQFF. The DNA for the CDR3 is TGTGCCAGCAGCATCGATAGAAACAATGAGCAGTTCTTC.